This is a list of T cell receptor beta chains from one sample in a study of T cells expressing NK-cell markers. TCRdb derives one entry per CDR3 protein from the 5' RACE reads, leaving out DNA. This sample's clone table lists 440,000 or so distinct CDR3 sequences. Sequencing input: blood T cells: a sorted CD56 or NKG2C T cell subset, CD4+ or CD8+ T cells, or bulk PBMC T cells (not recorded which). All receptors derive from a woman aged 18-70 years in good health. The CDR3 runs from the conserved cysteine through the conserved F or W.

v_call	j_call	cdr3_aa
TRBV20-1	TRBJ1-4	CSAETRTGGDEKLFF
TRBV4-2	TRBJ2-3	CASSASRVAGGTDTQYF
TRBV10-3	TRBJ2-6	CAISGGANVLTF
TRBV27	TRBJ1-2	CASSPIGAFNYGYTF
TRBV9	TRBJ2-1	CASSVSGSQSNEQFF
TRBV27	TRBJ1-1	CASSQVRTGAEAFF
TRBV12-3/TRBV12-4	TRBJ2-5	CASQASIQETQYF
TRBV4-3	TRBJ1-2	CASSHGRDPGAGYTF
TRBV29-1	TRBJ1-2	CSVESRGAFGGYGYTF
TRBV5-6	TRBJ2-3	CASSLPSGDFSDTQYF
TRBV14	TRBJ1-2	CASSQVTGQLSGYTF
TRBV29-1	TRBJ2-3	CSVAASSTTDTQYF
TRBV9	TRBJ2-7	CASSGGFVSAQYF
TRBV29-1	TRBJ1-1	CSVDNRTGGTEAFF
TRBV12-3/TRBV12-4	TRBJ2-6	CASSLDGISGANVLTF
TRBV7-2	TRBJ1-6	CASSPRTGTNSPLHF
TRBV28	TRBJ1-3	CASSLGGIGNTIYF
TRBV29-1	TRBJ2-3	CSDLVRVTDTQYF
TRBV7-3	TRBJ2-2	CASSLGFTGELFF
TRBV24-1	TRBJ2-3	CATSDPSAAEQHLLDTQYF
TRBV7-6	TRBJ2-1	CASSPQTGWSNNEQFF
TRBV6-2/TRBV6-3	TRBJ2-5	CASSYYGGLGLQETQYF
TRBV12-3/TRBV12-4	TRBJ1-1	CASRGRPDTEAFF
TRBV27	TRBJ2-2	CASSLFSNTGELFF
TRBV10-2	TRBJ2-2	CASRTGFTDTGELFF
TRBV5-4	TRBJ1-2	CASSLGHSLSNYGYTF
TRBV28	TRBJ2-7	CASSPLWTASYEQYF
TRBV28	TRBJ1-1	CASSLNTAQGHKMNTEAFF
TRBV6-1	TRBJ1-6	CASSRVGGENSPLHF
TRBV9	TRBJ1-1	CASSVGYGGFDTEAFF
TRBV7-9	TRBJ2-2	CASSFRGTTNTGELFF
TRBV29-1	TRBJ2-5	CSVVIAGDQSWTQYF
TRBV27	TRBJ2-1	CASSLSPGRQVREQFF
TRBV19	TRBJ2-5	CASSIGLAETQYF
TRBV6-1	TRBJ2-4	CASRERLAGNIQYF
TRBV4-1	TRBJ2-5	CASSQGRWRGRQETQYF
TRBV3-1	TRBJ2-1	CASSLPGLDDNEQFF
TRBV7-9	TRBJ1-2	CASSLGPRGGGYTF
TRBV12-3/TRBV12-4	TRBJ1-2	CASSLAPGQGGYTF
TRBV7-8	TRBJ2-1	CASSQTSTSGRPEQFF